This TCR beta chain was sequenced for a study of patients and donors after allogeneic stem cell transplantation. Via MiXCR, TCRdb re-called the RT-PCR reads, giving one row per CDR3 protein. The sample lists around 200,000 distinct CDR3 sequences; 38% were seen once. V shed 3 bases and J shed 1 base, with 12 bases lying between them. This CDR3 comprises 15 residues. The chain recombines TRBV12-3 or TRBV12-4 with TRBJ1-1; no clear D gene. The sequence derives from a human donor who was either an allogeneic HSCT recipient or a stem cell or donor lymphocyte infusion donor (not recorded which). It is not recorded whose cells these are; they may come from a transplant donor. The source material was blood, either unsorted or a sorted T cell fraction (not recorded which). The CDR3 sequence is CASSFISRSNTEAFF. For the CDR3, the DNA is TGTGCCAGCAGTTTTATTTCACGATCGAACACTGAAGCTTTCTTT.